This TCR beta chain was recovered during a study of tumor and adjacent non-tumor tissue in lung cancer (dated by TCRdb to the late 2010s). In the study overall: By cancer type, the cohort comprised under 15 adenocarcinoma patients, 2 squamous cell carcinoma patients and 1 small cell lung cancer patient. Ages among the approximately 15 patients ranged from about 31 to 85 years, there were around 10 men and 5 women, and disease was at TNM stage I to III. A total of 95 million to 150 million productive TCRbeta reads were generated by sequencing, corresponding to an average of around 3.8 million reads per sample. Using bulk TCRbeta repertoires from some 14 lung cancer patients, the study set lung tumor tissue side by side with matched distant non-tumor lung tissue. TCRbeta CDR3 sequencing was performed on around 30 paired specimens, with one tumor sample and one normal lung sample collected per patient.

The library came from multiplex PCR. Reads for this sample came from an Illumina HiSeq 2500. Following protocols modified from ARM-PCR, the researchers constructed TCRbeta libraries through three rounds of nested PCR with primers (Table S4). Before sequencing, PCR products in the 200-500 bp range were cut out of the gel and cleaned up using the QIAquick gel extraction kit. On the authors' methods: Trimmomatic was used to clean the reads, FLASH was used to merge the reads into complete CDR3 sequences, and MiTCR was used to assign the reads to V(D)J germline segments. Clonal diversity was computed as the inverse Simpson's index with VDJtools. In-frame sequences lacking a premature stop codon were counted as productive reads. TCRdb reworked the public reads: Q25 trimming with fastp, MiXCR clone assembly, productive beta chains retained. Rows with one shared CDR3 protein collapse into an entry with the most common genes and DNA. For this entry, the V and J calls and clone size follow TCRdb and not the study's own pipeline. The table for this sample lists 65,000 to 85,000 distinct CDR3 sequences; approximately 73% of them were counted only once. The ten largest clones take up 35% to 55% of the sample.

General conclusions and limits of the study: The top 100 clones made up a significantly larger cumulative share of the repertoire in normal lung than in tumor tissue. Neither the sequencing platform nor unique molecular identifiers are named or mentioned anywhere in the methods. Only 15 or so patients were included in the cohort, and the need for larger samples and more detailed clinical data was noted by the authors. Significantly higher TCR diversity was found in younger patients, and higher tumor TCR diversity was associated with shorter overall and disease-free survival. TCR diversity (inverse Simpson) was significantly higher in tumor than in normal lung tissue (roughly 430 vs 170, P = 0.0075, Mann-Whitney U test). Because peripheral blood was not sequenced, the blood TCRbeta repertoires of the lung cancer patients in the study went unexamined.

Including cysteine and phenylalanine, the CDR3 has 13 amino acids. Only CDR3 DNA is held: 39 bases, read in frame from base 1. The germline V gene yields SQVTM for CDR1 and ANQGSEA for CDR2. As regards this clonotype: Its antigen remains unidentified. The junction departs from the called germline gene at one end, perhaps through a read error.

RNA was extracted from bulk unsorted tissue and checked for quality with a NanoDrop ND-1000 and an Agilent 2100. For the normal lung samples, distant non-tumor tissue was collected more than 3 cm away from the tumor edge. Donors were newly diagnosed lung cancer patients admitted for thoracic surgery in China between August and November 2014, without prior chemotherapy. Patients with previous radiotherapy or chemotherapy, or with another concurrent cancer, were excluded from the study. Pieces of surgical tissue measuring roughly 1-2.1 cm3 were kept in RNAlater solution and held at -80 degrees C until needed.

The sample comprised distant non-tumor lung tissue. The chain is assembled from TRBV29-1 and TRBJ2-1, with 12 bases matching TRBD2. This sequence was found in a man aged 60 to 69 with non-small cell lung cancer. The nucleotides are TGCAACGTGGGACTAGCGGGCTACAATGAGCAGTTCTTT. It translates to CNVGLAGYNEQFF.